The next 18 T cell receptor beta chains were all read from a single sample in a study of blood T cell repertoires in COVID-19. Clones were sequenced by immunoSEQ multiplex PCR, and TCRdb holds only the in-frame ones, with some missing. The table records approximately 260,000 clones, about nine tenths of them present only once. Sequencing was done on a sample of PBMCs or T cells enriched from blood (not recorded which). The receptor set was obtained from a woman aged 60-75 years who had recovered from COVID-19.

The sample holds one count of this clone. The genes are TRBV7-3 and TRBJ2-2; TRBD1 agrees at 8 bases. Per germline, CDR1 SGHTA and CDR2 FQGTGA. The CDR3 runs to 15 residues. After removal of 5 bases from V and 5 bases from J, the junction contained 7 bases not matched to a gene. The CDR3: CASSLDRGRTGELFF. For the CDR3, the DNA is TGTGCCAGCAGCCTTGACAGGGGAAGGACCGGGGAGCTGTTTTTT.

This clone has a single count. CDR3 in amino acids: CASRSQGAAGELFF. CDR3 coding DNA: TGCGCCAGCAGGTCCCAGGGGGCGGCCGGGGAGCTGTTTTTT. V usage is TRBV5-1 and J usage is TRBJ2-2, with 8 bases lining up with TRBD1. Germline lookup yields CDR1 SGHRS and CDR2 YFSETQ. The J segment lost 6 bases and the V segment lost 5 bases, leaving 6 bases of the junction unmatched. The CDR3 runs 14 residues.

This clone was detected once. This chain connects TRBV7-2 to TRBJ2-5, with 10 bases fitting TRBD2. This CDR3 contains 14 residues. V gave up 6 bases and J gave up 3 bases; unmatched junction bases: 4. Germline V CDR1 and CDR2: SGHTA, FQGNSA. This CDR3 reads CASSSGLAEETQYF. DNA of the CDR3: TGTGCCAGCAGTTCCGGACTAGCGGAAGAGACCCAGTACTTC.

The genes are TRBV4-1 and TRBJ2-1; 15 nucleotides align to TRBD2. J gave up 7 bases and V 1 base, and 5 bases lay outside the gene matches. In germline, CDR1 is MGHRA, CDR2 YSYEKL. The length of the CDR3 is 17 residues. CDR3 DNA: TGCGCCAGCAGCCAAGCAGGGACTAGCGGGAGGAGGAATGAGCAGTTCTTC. Protein: CASSQAGTSGRRNEQFF.

This chain links TRBV3-1 (or the pseudogene TRBV3-2) with TRBJ2-5; 9 bases are a match to TRBD2. The V and J ends lost 5 bases and 5 bases, in that order; junction bases with no gene match: 3. The CDR3 totals 13 residues. CDR1 and CDR2 (germline): LGHDT, YNNKEL (reference sequence). CDR3 in DNA: TGTGCCAGCAGCTCTAGCGGGATGGAGACCCAGTACTTC. This gives the protein CASSSSGMETQYF.

This chain uses TRBV7-3 with TRBJ2-1; 7 bases are shared with TRBD2. This CDR3 spans 15 amino acids. Germline lookup yields CDR1 SGHTA and CDR2 FQGTGA. Trimming removed 1 base from V and 2 bases from J; junction bases left unmatched: 2. CDR3 residues: CASSLSLAAYNEQFF. As DNA, the CDR3 is TGTGCCAGCAGCTTAAGCCTAGCGGCCTACAATGAGCAGTTCTTC.

The chain links TRBV28 to TRBJ2-1, with TRBD2 identical over 10 bases. J was trimmed by 5 bases and V by 11 bases; bases with no gene match: 12. CDR3 length: 15 residues. CDR1 MDHEN and CDR2 SYDVKM come from the germline V gene. CDR3 residues: CAGRTSGAPNNEQFF. CDR3 DNA: TGTGCCGGCCGGACTAGCGGAGCACCGAACAATGAGCAGTTCTTC.

The chain uses TRBV18 and TRBJ1-2; no firm D call. Trimming removed 3 bases from V and 7 bases from J, with 18 bases in between. This CDR3 has 15 amino acids. Per the germline V gene, CDR1 is KGHSH and CDR2 is LQKENI. This CDR3 reads CASSPRRGMRIGYTF. As DNA, the CDR3 is TGTGCCAGCTCACCTCGGAGAGGGATGAGGATTGGCTACACCTTC.

The rearrangement uses TRBV2 and TRBJ2-7, with 8 bases identical to TRBD2. The length of the CDR3 is 13 residues. Losses at the gene ends were 8 bases for V and 4 bases for J; bases not matched to a gene: 7. From germline, CDR1 is SNHLY and CDR2 FYNNEI. The CDR3 protein is CASVAGLAYEQYF. CDR3 sequence (DNA): TGTGCCAGCGTCGCCGGACTAGCTTACGAGCAGTACTTC.

The gene calls are TRBV5-1 and TRBJ2-1, with D possibly TRBD1 on 5 matching bases. The germline V gene encodes CDR1 SGHRS and CDR2 YFSETQ. The CDR3 length is 14 residues. Trimming cost V 3 bases and J 1 base, with 8 bases left between them. The CDR3 bases are TGCGCCAGCAGCTCCCCAGGGTCCTACAATGAGCAGTTCTTC. It codes for CASSSPGSYNEQFF.

The chain recombines TRBV19 with TRBJ2-1, with TRBD2 identical over 8 bases. Germline V gene sequence: CDR1 LNHDA, CDR2 SQIVND (reference sequence). V dropped 3 bases and J dropped 3; count of bases not matched to a gene: 4. This CDR3 is built from 15 residues. CDR3 loop: CASSMRRGDYNEQFF. CDR3 coding DNA: TGTGCCAGTAGTATGCGGCGGGGGGACTACAATGAGCAGTTCTTC.

The genes are TRBV27 and TRBJ1-5, with TRBD1 identical over 8 bases. V gave up 5 bases and J gave up 3 bases; unmatched junction bases: 3. CDR1 and CDR2 (germline): MNHEY, SMNVEV (reference sequence). This CDR3 has 14 residues. The CDR3 DNA reads as TGTGCCAGCAGTGGGACAGGCTACAATCAGCCCCAGCATTTT. It codes for CASSGTGYNQPQHF.

The CDR3 coding sequence is TGTGCCAGCAGCTTACTAGCGGGAGCCCTCGGCGAGCAGTACTTC. Its translation: CASSLLAGALGEQYF. The rearrangement uses TRBV7-3 and TRBJ2-7, with 10 bases lining up with TRBD2. CDR3 length: 15 residues. The germline gives CDR1 SGHTA, CDR2 FQGTGA. The ends lost 2 bases at V and 6 bases at J; junction bases unmatched: 7.

V gene TRBV7-3 combines with J gene TRBJ2-1; 11 positions agree with TRBD1. The V segment lost 5 bases and the J segment 7 bases; nucleotides outside the gene matches: 7. The CDR3 is 15 residues long. The germline CDR1 and CDR2 sequences are SGHTA and FQGTGA. The CDR3 DNA is TGTGCCAGCAGCCCTGGACAGGGGGCTTGGAATGAGCAGTTCTTC. It is translated as CASSPGQGAWNEQFF.

This rearrangement joins TRBV3-1 (or the pseudogene TRBV3-2) to TRBJ2-4; D uncertain. The germline V gene has CDR1 LGHDT and CDR2 YNNKEL (reference sequence). Trimming cost V 1 base and J 7 bases, with 14 bases left between them. The CDR3 contains 15 residues. CDR3 nucleotides: TGTGCCAGCAGCCAAGGCAATGCGTTTCGGAACATTCAGTACTTC. It translates to CASSQGNAFRNIQYF.

The rearrangement joins TRBV3-1 (or the pseudogene TRBV3-2) to TRBJ1-2; 9 positions match TRBD1. The CDR3 sequence is 15 residues long. The junction had 11 bases not matched to a gene; V was cut back by 4 bases and J by 8 bases. From germline, CDR1 is LGHDT and CDR2 YNNKEL (reference sequence). The CDR3 protein is CASSRGQGRSIGYTF. The CDR3 coding sequence is TGTGCCAGCAGCCGCGGACAGGGGCGGTCTATCGGCTACACCTTC.

This chain connects TRBV28 to TRBJ1-2; maybe TRBD1 (6 bases). The CDR3 length is 13 residues. Between the trimmed V and J ends, which lost 6 bases and 7 bases, there was a span of 15 bases. The V gene's germline CDR1 is MDHEN and CDR2 SYDVKM. CDR3 DNA: TGTGCCAGCAGAACCGGGACACAGTTTGGCTACACCTTC. This sequence encodes CASRTGTQFGYTF.

This chain links TRBV11-1 with TRBJ2-5; TRBD2 agrees at 10 bases. Germline V gives CDR1 SGHAT, CDR2 FQDESV (reference sequence). The V gene end was trimmed by 5 bases and the J gene end by 5 bases; junction bases not matched to a gene: 11. The CDR3 has 16 residues. The CDR3 DNA sequence: TGTGCCAGCAGCACGCGTGGGCTAGCGGGGGTTGAGACCCAGTACTTC. Translation: CASSTRGLAGVETQYF.